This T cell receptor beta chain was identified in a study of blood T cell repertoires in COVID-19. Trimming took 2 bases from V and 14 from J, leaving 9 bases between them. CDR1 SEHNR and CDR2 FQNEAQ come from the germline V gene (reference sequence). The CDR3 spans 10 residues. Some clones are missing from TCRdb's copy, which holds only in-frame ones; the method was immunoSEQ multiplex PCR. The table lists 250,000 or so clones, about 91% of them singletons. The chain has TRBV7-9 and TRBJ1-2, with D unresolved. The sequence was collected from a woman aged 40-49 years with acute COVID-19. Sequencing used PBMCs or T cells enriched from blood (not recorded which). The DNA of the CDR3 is TGTGCCAGCAGCTTATGGGCCGTAACCTTC. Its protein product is CASSLWAVTF.